These 17 T cell receptor beta chains came from one sample sequenced in a study of patients and donors after allogeneic stem cell transplantation. Via MiXCR, TCRdb re-called the RT-PCR reads, giving one row per CDR3 protein. The table records some 200,000 distinct CDR3 sequences, about 40% of them present only once. Sequencing input: blood, either unsorted or a sorted T cell fraction (not recorded which). Receptors originate from a human donor who was either an allogeneic HSCT recipient or a stem cell or donor lymphocyte infusion donor (not recorded which). It is not recorded whose cells these are; they may come from a transplant donor.

The chain links TRBV6-2 or TRBV6-3 to TRBJ2-1, with unresolved D. Germline V gives CDR1 MNHEY, CDR2 SVGEGT. The CDR3 has 16 residues. V lost 7 bases and J 7 bases, leaving 23 bases between the germline ends. CDR3 bases: TGTGCCAGCAAGAAGGGCTTTCCGCTTGACCGGAATGAGCAGTTCTTC. This translates into CASKKGFPLDRNEQFF.

V gene TRBV29-1 combines with J gene TRBJ2-3; no firm D call. Trimming shortened V by 3 bases and J by 4 bases, and 11 bases separated the two germline ends. The germline gives CDR1 SQVTM, CDR2 ANQGSEA. The CDR3 is 13 residues long. The CDR3 DNA reads as TGCAGCGTTGAGTTAGTGTTCCCAGATACGCAGTATTTT. Translation: CSVELVFPDTQYF.

This clonotype was observed a handful of times. This chain links TRBV3-1 with TRBJ2-7; D unresolved. The CDR3 is 12 residues long. From germline, CDR1 is LGHDT and CDR2 YNNKEL (reference sequence). The germline V and J ends were trimmed by 0 bases and 6 bases, with 6 bases remaining between them. CDR3 bases: TGTGCCAGCAGCCAAGATCTATCCGAGCAGTACTTC. Translated, it gives CASSQDLSEQYF.

The table lists this clonotype with a few counts. The chain couples TRBV5-1 to TRBJ2-1; D call uncertain. The germline gives CDR1 SGHRS, CDR2 YFSETQ. This CDR3 is 17 amino acids long. V gave up 0 bases and J gave up 7 bases, with 20 bases separating them. CDR3 nucleotides: TGCGCCAGCAGCTTGGCCCCTCCCCCGTGGTACACAAATGAGCAGTTCTTC. Translated, it gives CASSLAPPPWYTNEQFF.

In this sample, this clonotype turned up a few times. The V gene is TRBV4-1, the J gene TRBJ2-2, with 7 nucleotides matching TRBD2. Trimming removed 8 bases from V and 3 bases from J; junction bases left unmatched: 3. CDR3 length equals 13 residues. The germline gives CDR1 MGHRA, CDR2 YSYEKL. The CDR3 is CASAGEYTGELFF. In nucleotides, the CDR3 is TGCGCCAGCGCGGGGGAGTACACCGGGGAGCTGTTTTTT.

This clonotype was observed a few times. This rearrangement joins TRBV7-2 to TRBJ2-1; 7 bases are a match to TRBD2. Trimming took 5 bases from V and 2 from J; bases not matched to a gene: 9. Germline-derived CDR1 and CDR2 are SGHTA and FQGNSA. This CDR3 spans 16 amino acids. The CDR3 region is CASSPEGGRPYNEQFF. Written as DNA, the CDR3 is TGTGCCAGCAGCCCCGAGGGAGGGAGGCCCTACAATGAGCAGTTCTTC.

The chain carries TRBV29-1 and TRBJ1-2; TRBD1 aligns across 9 bases. Germline V gene data show CDR1 as SQVTM and CDR2 as ANQGSEA. CDR3 length: 13 amino acids. In DNA form, the CDR3 reads TGCACTCTATCCGGGACAGGGACGAGTGGCTACACCTTC. It is translated as CTLSGTGTSGYTF.

The rearrangement uses TRBV12-3 or TRBV12-4 and TRBJ1-1; D unclear. CDR3 length equals 19 residues. The ends were cut back, 2 bases at V and 0 bases at J, with 22 bases in the middle. CDR3: CASSLRLGSPRIMNTEAFF. Here the CDR3 DNA reads TGTGCCAGCAGTTTAAGGTTGGGCAGCCCAAGGATCATGAACACTGAAGCTTTCTTT.

The gene calls are TRBV28 and TRBJ2-1; 12 bases map to TRBD2. The CDR3 totals 17 residues. Germline V lookup: CDR1 MDHEN, CDR2 SYDVKM. Germline trimming cut 1 base from V and 7 bases from J; bases unmatched to any gene: 8. The CDR3 here is CASSLLTSGRIRNEQFF. For the CDR3, the DNA is TGTGCCAGCAGTTTATTAACTAGCGGGAGGATTAGGAATGAGCAGTTCTTC.

This clonotype was detected a few times. The chain couples TRBV7-2 to TRBJ1-2; the match to TRBD1 covers 9 bases. V lost 3 bases, J lost 6 bases, and 2 bases stayed unmatched. The CDR3 is 13 residues long. From germline, CDR1 is SGHTA and CDR2 FQGNSA. Written as DNA, the CDR3 is TGTGCCAGCAGCTTCGGGACAGGGAATGGCTACACCTTC. Protein product: CASSFGTGNGYTF.

This chain connects TRBV29-1 to TRBJ1-1; D call uncertain. The CDR3 extends over 13 amino acids. CDR1 is SQVTM and CDR2 is ANQGSEA in the germline V gene. Trimming removed 6 bases from V and 1 base from J, with 12 bases in between. CDR3 residues: CSVVTGSNTEAFF. CDR3 coding DNA: TGCAGCGTAGTCACCGGTTCGAACACTGAAGCTTTCTTT.

This clonotype occurred a few times. The gene calls are TRBV5-6 and TRBJ1-3; 8 bases line up with TRBD1. V shed 0 bases and J 2 bases; nucleotides not matched to a gene: 4. From germline, CDR1 is SGHDT and CDR2 YYEEEE. The CDR3 covers 16 residues. In nucleotides, the CDR3 is TGTGCCAGCAGCTTGGCCCTGGGACAGGCTGGAAACACCATATATTTT. Translation: CASSLALGQAGNTIYF.

This rearrangement joins TRBV20-1 to TRBJ1-1; 7 bases are a match to TRBD1. The CDR3 has 13 amino acids. Trimming cost V 3 bases and J 5 bases; bases outside gene matches: 6. Germline V gene lookup returns CDR1 DFQATT and CDR2 SNEGSKA (reference sequence). CDR3 sequence: CSARDRSTTEAFF. Here the CDR3 DNA reads TGCAGTGCTAGGGACAGGAGTACGACTGAAGCTTTCTTT.

DNA of the CDR3: TGTGCCAGCTCAAGGACCTGGGGCGAGCAGTACTTC. This sequence encodes CASSRTWGEQYF. The chain couples TRBV28 to TRBJ2-7; D remains unclear. This CDR3 is built from 12 residues. V gave up 8 bases and J gave up 6 bases, with 14 bases separating them. The germline V gene encodes CDR1 MDHEN and CDR2 SYDVKM.

This clonotype was seen only once. This chain connects TRBV19 to TRBJ1-2; D remains ambiguous. Germline-derived CDR1 and CDR2 are LNHDA and SQIVND (reference sequence). The CDR3 runs to 14 residues. V lost 0 bases and J lost 8, with 13 bases in between. CDR3 in amino acids: CASSIDLTTWGYTF. DNA of the CDR3: TGTGCCAGTAGTATAGATCTAACCACCTGGGGCTACACCTTC.

The J gene is TRBJ2-3, the V gene TRBV20-1; 9 bases map to TRBD2. After removal of 3 bases from V and 6 bases from J, the junction contained 7 bases not matched to a gene. This CDR3 region has 14 residues. The germline gives CDR1 DFQATT, CDR2 SNEGSKA (reference sequence). CDR3 amino acids: CSARRLAARDTQYF. The CDR3 DNA sequence: TGCAGTGCTAGGCGACTAGCGGCCCGCGATACGCAGTATTTT.

A few counts support this clonotype. The chain recombines TRBV7-9 with TRBJ2-7, with D uncertain. The CDR3 extends over 14 amino acids. The V end lost 1 base, the J end lost 2 bases, and 9 bases lay between the germline ends. Germline assignment: CDR1 SEHNR and CDR2 FQNEAQ (reference sequence). The CDR3 reads CASSLDPPAYEQYF. The CDR3 region has the DNA TGTGCCAGCAGCTTAGACCCTCCTGCCTACGAGCAGTACTTC.